This TCR beta chain was documented in a study of T cell repertoires in aging, cancer and after chemotherapy. Across the study: Donor ages fell into six groups from 30 or younger up to 70 or older.

The germline V gene has CDR1 SQVTM and CDR2 ANQGSEA. This CDR3 is 14 amino acids long. The study, taken as a whole, reports: Across the chemotherapy interval, each cancer cohort showed higher median generation probability, suggesting thymic rebound.

Rearranged V-D-J TRB sequences were amplified with a mixed TRB-A/B primer pool. TCRdb called the multiplex PCR reads again in MiXCR, with one record for every CDR3 protein. The table records 2,000 to 2,500 distinct CDR3 sequences, about 24% of them present only once. Of note for this clonotype: Its antigen is unidentified. This may stem from a read error, because a much larger clone lies one nucleotide away.

The template was genomic DNA from peripheral blood, not RNA. This sequence joins TRBV29-1 and TRBJ2-1; 8 positions match TRBD1. Sequenced sample: blood. This TCR was sampled from a human donor with a solid tumor. The CDR3 DNA sequence: TGCAGCGCTGAACAGGGGGGTACCTACAATGAGCAGTTCTTC. It encodes CSAEQGGTYNEQFF.